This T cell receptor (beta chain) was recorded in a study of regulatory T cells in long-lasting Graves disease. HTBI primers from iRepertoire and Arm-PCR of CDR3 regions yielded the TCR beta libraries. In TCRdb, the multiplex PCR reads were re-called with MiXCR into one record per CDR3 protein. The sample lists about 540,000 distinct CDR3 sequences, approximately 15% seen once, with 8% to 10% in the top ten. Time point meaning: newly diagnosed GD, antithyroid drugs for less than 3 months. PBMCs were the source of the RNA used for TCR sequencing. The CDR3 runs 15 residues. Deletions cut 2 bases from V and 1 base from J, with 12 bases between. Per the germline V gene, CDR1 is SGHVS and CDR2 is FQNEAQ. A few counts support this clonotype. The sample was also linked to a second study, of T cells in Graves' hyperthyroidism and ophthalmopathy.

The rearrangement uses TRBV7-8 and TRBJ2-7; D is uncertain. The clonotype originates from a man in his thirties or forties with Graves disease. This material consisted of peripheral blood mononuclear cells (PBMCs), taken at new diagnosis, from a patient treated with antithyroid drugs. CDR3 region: CASSLPRPLSYEQYF. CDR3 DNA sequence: TGTGCCAGCAGCTTACCCAGACCTCTATCCTACGAGCAGTACTTC.